The entry that follows covers one T cell receptor beta chain sequence. Its antigen is still unknown. The entry originates in a study of cytomegalovirus exposure and HLA in healthy donors. General observations from the study: The authors listed 164 TCR beta chains as cytomegalovirus-associated. In the 130 or so validation repertoires, a later analysis found that first-cohort TCR clusters tended to co-occur. Reports indicated that the classifier achieved high specificity and sensitivity in diagnosing cytomegalovirus status.

The CDR3 is 17 residues long. CDR1 and CDR2 (germline): MGHRA, YSYEKL. Trimming at V came to 4 bases and at J to 0 bases, leaving 8 bases not matched to a gene. The assay was immunoSEQ multiplex PCR, and TCRdb's table has in-frame clones only and misses some. The table lists approximately 170,000 clones, about 89% of them singletons. The sequence derives from a woman aged 18-29 years in good health and CMV-seropositive. The sequenced material came from PBMCs. This rearrangement joins TRBV4-1 to TRBJ2-1, with 8 bases aligning to TRBD2. CDR3 DNA sequence: TGCGCCAGCAGCCGTATTAGCGGGGCCAGCTCCTACAATGAGCAGTTCTTC. Its protein is CASSRISGASSYNEQFF.